Reported below is one T cell receptor (beta chain). These data are taken from a study of blood T cells in healthy people across ages. The CDR3 has 15 amino acids. Using a J-beta primer mix together with a sample-barcoded 5' primer, a second PCR was run for 7 to 11 cycles. Unique molecular identifiers of 12 random nucleotides labeled each cDNA. TCRdb analysed the 5' RACE reads with MiXCR anew, one entry per CDR3 protein. Of fewer than 650,000 distinct CDR3 sequences in the sample, about 27% are singletons; the top ten hold approximately 3.7%. The individuals who served as donors were healthy Caucasians living in Russia, aged about 6 to 100. This same sample was also part of a study on T cells of mothers and their children. That work states: Nine systemically healthy Caucasian donors: three mothers, six children. Related and unrelated pairs show similar shaping of TCR recombination output by thymic selection.

The V and J genes are TRBV21-1 and TRBJ2-5; the table's D call, TRBD1, was not checked against the DNA. TRBV21-1 is an annotated pseudogene. Sequencing was carried out using blood. The receptor comes from a boy between 2 and 10 years old in good health. DNA of the CDR3: TGTGCCAGCAGCAAAGATTCCGGGGGCCGAGAGACCCAGTACTTC. It is translated as CASSKDSGGRETQYF.